Sequencing of this TCR beta chain was carried out in a study of CD8+ T cells in alopecia areata. Study background: It was oral tofacitinib, at 5 to 10 mg twice daily, that treated patients received.

As concerns this clone: Other DNA variants within this sample encode the same CDR3.

Germline CDR1 is SGHDT and CDR2 is YYEEEE. V dropped 0 bases and J dropped 4 bases, with 8 bases sitting between them. This CDR3 spans 13 amino acids. Reverse transcribed after extraction, RNA yielded cDNA as the sequencing template. Profiled with immunoSEQ multiplex PCR; TCRdb holds only in-frame clones, not every one. The sample lists about 170,000 clones; approximately 65% were seen once. Sequenced here: CD8+ T cells sorted from blood, sampled at week 0. The sequence was obtained from a human donor with alopecia areata. The genes are TRBV5-6 and TRBJ2-7; D is uncertain. The CDR3 is CASSLGSSYEQYF. The CDR3 DNA is TGTGCCAGCAGCTTGGGAAGTAGTTACGAGCAGTACTTC.